This T cell receptor (beta chain) was found in a study of regulatory T cells in long-lasting Graves disease. The time point was: newly diagnosed GD, antithyroid drugs for less than 3 months. PBMC-extracted RNA yielded the TCR library. CDR3-region Arm-PCR and iRepertoire HTBI primers produced the TCR beta libraries. TCRdb passed the multiplex PCR reads through MiXCR, listing each CDR3 protein once. This table holds 360,000 or so distinct CDR3 sequences, roughly a sixth found once. Looked up from germline, CDR1 is GTSNPN and CDR2 is SVGIG (reference sequence). Trimming cost V 0 bases and J 5 bases, with 7 bases left between them. This CDR3 region has 12 residues. These records were also assigned to another study, of T cells in Graves' hyperthyroidism and ophthalmopathy.

The source is a man in his forties with Graves disease. V usage is TRBV30 and J usage is TRBJ2-5, with a weak D call TRBD2 (5 bases). The source was peripheral blood mononuclear cells (PBMCs), collected at new diagnosis, from a patient treated with antithyroid drugs. CDR3 nucleotides: TGTGCCTGGAGTGTACGGAGGGAGACCCAGTACTTC. This sequence encodes CAWSVRRETQYF.